This T cell receptor (beta chain) came from a study of T cell changes during pregnancy in multiple sclerosis. Assay: immunoSEQ multiplex PCR; the TCRdb copy retains only in-frame clones and omits some. The repertoire holds roughly 41,000 clones, roughly 90% seen once, with 6.5% to 7.5% in the top ten. This clone occurred once. Germline V gives CDR1 MNHEY, CDR2 SVGAGI. V lost 2 bases, J lost 3 bases, and 11 bases lay in between. The CDR3 totals 15 residues. The chain links TRBV6-5 to TRBJ2-1; D might be TRBD2 (5 bases). Sequencing used CD8+ T cells from peripheral blood mononuclear cells, obtained in the third trimester of pregnancy. The sequence came from a female donor with multiple sclerosis, enrolled in a pregnancy study. The CDR3 nucleotides are TGTGCCAGCAGTTACCGGCTAGCTCTCTACAATGAGCAGTTCTTC. This translates into CASSYRLALYNEQFF.